This record covers a single T cell receptor beta chain. As handled by the study authors: Reference gene primers were amplified, and this amplification served to estimate nucleated cell counts. The table came from immunoSEQ multiplex PCR; TCRdb's copy has only in-frame clones and leaves some out. V, J and clone size are taken as reported in that table, and D and trimming were inferred from the DNA itself. The data contain 40,000 to 50,000 clones, 70% to 85% of them singletons. The CDR3 is made up of 14 amino acids. The germline V and J ends were trimmed by 8 bases and 0 bases, with 14 bases remaining between them. Germline values: CDR1 MDHEN, CDR2 SYDVKM. This specimen comes from a study of blood T cell repertoires in COVID-19. Background on the study: Some COVID-19 samples were acute and others convalescent; all came from the United States, Italy and Spain. The cDNA or gDNA used as material had been derived from T cells, B-cell-depleted T cells, or PBMCs.

The sequence was collected from a human donor in a cohort sampled during active COVID-19. The chain combines TRBV28 with TRBJ2-7; D remains unclear. Sequences were obtained from peripheral blood. The CDR3 nucleotides read TGTGCCAGCTCACGGGTACCGAGCTCCTACGAGCAGTACTTC. Its protein is CASSRVPSSYEQYF.